These 13 T cell receptor beta chains came from one sample sequenced in a study. TCRdb re-called the RT-PCR reads with MiXCR, one entry per CDR3 protein. This table holds fewer than 800,000 distinct CDR3 sequences, 12% to 15% found once. Sequences were obtained from memory CD4+ T cells from blood. These receptors were obtained from a female donor in good health, serving as a healthy control.

This clonotype showed up just a few times. The rearrangement links TRBV15 to TRBJ1-2; D unclear. The CDR3 sequence is 14 residues long. V shed 0 bases and J shed 1 base, with 6 bases lying between them. Looked up from germline, CDR1 is LNHNV and CDR2 is YYDKDF (reference sequence). Here the CDR3 DNA reads TGTGCCACCAGCAGAGAACAGATTAACTATGGCTACACCTTC. It encodes CATSREQINYGYTF.

The V gene is TRBV7-9, the J gene TRBJ2-7, with TRBD2 matching 10 bases. Per germline, CDR1 SEHNR and CDR2 FQNEAQ (reference sequence). CDR3 length: 15 residues. V shed 1 base and J 3 bases; nucleotides not matched to a gene: 3. The chain's CDR3 is CASSLGLAGYYEQYF. In DNA, the CDR3 is TGTGCCAGCAGCTTAGGACTAGCGGGTTACTACGAGCAGTACTTC.

Many counts were recorded for this clonotype. V is TRBV20-1 and J is TRBJ1-1, with D hard to call. Trimming shortened V by 1 base and J by 1 base, and 7 bases separated the two germline ends. The CDR3 length is 13 residues. CDR1 is DFQATT, CDR2 SNEGSKA, per germline (reference sequence). Here the CDR3 DNA reads TGCAGTGCTAGAGCCATGACGAACACTGAAGCTTTCTTT. Its translation: CSARAMTNTEAFF.

Many counts were recorded for this clonotype. V usage is TRBV9 and J usage is TRBJ2-1; D remains unclear. V lost 3 bases, J lost 7 bases, and 8 bases lay in between. The CDR3 has 12 residues. Germline V gives CDR1 SGDLS, CDR2 YYNGEE. This CDR3 is CASSARWNEQFF. DNA of the CDR3: TGTGCCAGCAGCGCTCGCTGGAATGAGCAGTTCTTC.

Regarding this clonotype: This could be a read error, since a much larger clone is one nucleotide away. CDR3 residues: CASSYSGGSFSGDNVLTF. As DNA, the CDR3 is TGTGCCAGCAGTTACTCGGGTGGCAGTTTTTCTGGGGACAACGTCCTGACTTTC. The rearrangement links TRBV6-5 to TRBJ2-6, with D uncertain. CDR3 size: 18 residues. CDR1 is MNHEY and CDR2 is SVGAGI in the germline V gene.

The V and J genes are TRBV11-3 and TRBJ2-4, with a weak D call TRBD2 (5 bases). Trimming took off 1 base at V and 7 bases at J, with 14 bases between the two ends. The CDR3 is 15 amino acids. Germline V lookup: CDR1 SGHNT, CDR2 YENEEA. CDR3 region: CASSLGPTPGNIQYF. CDR3 coding DNA: TGTGCCAGCAGCTTAGGGCCCACCCCGGGGAACATTCAGTACTTC.

The chain carries TRBV20-1 and TRBJ2-7; 8 bases align to TRBD2. J was trimmed by 2 bases and V by 1 base; bases with no gene match: 10. The CDR3 is 16 residues long. Germline CDR1 is DFQATT and CDR2 is SNEGSKA (reference sequence). In DNA form, the CDR3 reads TGCAGTGCTAGAGGACTAGCGCCTAGCCCCACCTACGAGCAGTACTTC. Its protein is CSARGLAPSPTYEQYF.

This clonotype was seen only a few times. V and J are TRBV27 and TRBJ2-2; 8 nucleotides agree with TRBD2. Germline CDR1 reads MNHEY; CDR2 reads SMNVEV (reference sequence). Trimming cost V 8 bases and J 4 bases; bases outside gene matches: 18. The CDR3 is made up of 18 amino acids. In nucleotides, the CDR3 is TGTGCCAGCCCGGGGGGGCAGAAGGACCCCCTGGGCACCGGGGAGCTGTTTTTT. Translating gives CASPGGQKDPLGTGELFF.

This clonotype has ten or more counts. The chain uses TRBV10-3 and TRBJ2-3; 7 bases map to TRBD2. Germline-derived CDR1 and CDR2 are ENHRY and SYGVKD. This CDR3 has 17 amino acids. After removal of 3 bases from V and 0 bases from J, the junction contained 9 bases not matched to a gene. This CDR3 reads CAISEGRPSGSTDTQYF. As DNA, the CDR3 is TGTGCCATCAGTGAAGGGCGTCCTAGCGGAAGCACAGATACGCAGTATTTT.

This clonotype came up many times. This rearrangement joins TRBV9 to TRBJ2-3; unclear D gene. V was trimmed by 0 bases and J by 2 bases, leaving 4 bases between them. This CDR3 is 13 amino acids long. From germline, CDR1 is SGDLS and CDR2 YYNGEE. This CDR3 is CASSVGHTDTQYF. The CDR3 DNA is TGTGCCAGCAGCGTAGGGCACACAGATACGCAGTATTTT.

This clonotype was observed a few times. V usage is TRBV7-2 and J usage is TRBJ2-1; 14 bases match TRBD2. V was clipped by 7 bases and J by 9 bases; unmatched bases: 11. CDR3 length: 16 residues. Germline-derived CDR1 and CDR2 are SGHTA and FQGNSA. The CDR3 DNA is TGTGCCAGCATCACCCAAGGGACTAGCGGGAGTGGTGAGCAGTTCTTC. It codes for CASITQGTSGSGEQFF.

This clonotype appeared many times. This chain joins TRBV12-3 or TRBV12-4 and TRBJ1-1; D is perhaps TRBD1 (5 bases). The V and J ends lost 6 bases and 0 bases respectively, with 11 bases between them. This CDR3 region has 14 residues. The CDR3 is CASRPGLMNTEAFF. CDR3 nucleotides: TGTGCCAGCAGACCGGGACTCATGAACACTGAAGCTTTCTTT.

The V and J genes are TRBV20-1 and TRBJ2-1; 12 bases line up with TRBD2. Germline V gene lookup returns CDR1 DFQATT and CDR2 SNEGSKA (reference sequence). After removal of 6 bases from V and 0 bases from J, the junction contained 12 bases not matched to a gene. The CDR3 sequence is 18 residues long. CDR3 protein: CSAPSMMTSGGSYNEQFF. The CDR3 nucleotides read TGCAGTGCCCCATCGATGATGACTAGCGGGGGCTCCTACAATGAGCAGTTCTTC.